Below, 8 T cell receptor beta chains from the same sample are listed, as sequenced in a study of identical twins' blood T cells. TCRdb fed the 5' RACE reads into MiXCR, producing one record per CDR3 protein. The sample yields a few hundred thousand distinct CDR3 sequences, about 28% seen once. Sequenced: PBMCs. The source of these receptors is a woman aged 18-49 years in good health.

V gene TRBV3-1 combines with J gene TRBJ2-2; 11 bases agree with TRBD2. V lost 4 bases, J lost 2 bases, and 15 bases stayed unmatched. Germline V gene data show CDR1 as LGHDT and CDR2 as YNNKEL (reference sequence). The CDR3 consists of 20 residues. The CDR3 DNA sequence: TGTGCCAGCAGCCCCCGGTGGTCATTGACTAGCGGGAAAAACACCGGGGAGCTGTTTTTT. Its translation: CASSPRWSLTSGKNTGELFF.

The rearrangement joins TRBV20-1 to TRBJ1-1; D unresolved. The length of the CDR3 is 14 residues. Germline CDR1 DFQATT, CDR2 SNEGSKA (reference sequence). V was clipped by 1 base and J by 5 bases, with 14 bases between them. CDR3 bases: TGCAGTGCTAGAGGCCGACATTTCGGGACTGAAGCTTTCTTT. It translates to CSARGRHFGTEAFF.

Only a few counts were recorded for this clonotype. The rearrangement links TRBV30 to TRBJ2-2, with D maybe TRBD2 (6 bases). V lost 2 bases to trimming and J lost 4 bases, with 11 bases between them. The germline gives CDR1 GTSNPN, CDR2 SVGIG (reference sequence). The CDR3 has 14 residues. DNA for the CDR3: TGTGCCTGGAGTTTGGCGGGGTCCACCGGGGAGCTGTTTTTT. It yields the protein CAWSLAGSTGELFF.

On this clonotype: One base away lies a much larger clone, so this may be a sequencing read error. The conserved final phenylalanine or tryptophan is absent from the CDR3, which likely points to a read error. The chain has TRBV29-1 and TRBJ2-5; D is unresolved. The germline gives CDR1 SQVTM, CDR2 ANQGSEA. The V end lost 2 bases, the J end lost 4 bases, and 11 bases lay between the germline ends. The CDR3 is 13 residues long. The CDR3 loop is CSVELSNLETQYL. CDR3 in DNA: TGCAGCGTTGAATTGTCCAATTTAGAGACCCAGTACCTC.

This clonotype was detected only a few times. V gene TRBV6-1 combines with J gene TRBJ2-7; the D is unclear. The V end was cut by 10 bases, the J end by 2 bases, with 15 bases between. CDR1 and CDR2 from the germline V gene are MNHNS and SASEGT. The CDR3 consists of 13 residues. The CDR3, as DNA: TGTGCCACTACACGGTGGGGTACCTACGAGCAGTACTTC. Protein: CATTRWGTYEQYF.

This clonotype has more than one count but fewer than ten. V usage is TRBV24-1 and J usage is TRBJ2-2; D is undetermined. The CDR3 totals 12 residues. V shed 9 bases and J shed 7 bases, with 11 bases lying between them. CDR1 KGHDR and CDR2 SFDVKD come from the germline V gene. The CDR3: CATSTRNGELFF. CDR3 sequence (DNA): TGTGCCACCTCTACCAGGAACGGGGAGCTGTTTTTT.

The chain links TRBV24-1 to TRBJ1-5; the D gene is possibly TRBD1 (6 bases). Germline CDR1 KGHDR, CDR2 SFDVKD. Between the trimmed V and J ends, which lost 2 bases and 4 bases, there was a span of 11 bases. The CDR3 totals 15 residues. Here the CDR3 reads CATSDSGHGNQPQHF. The CDR3 DNA reads TGTGCCACCAGTGATTCGGGACACGGGAATCAGCCCCAGCATTTT.

This rearrangement joins TRBV13 to TRBJ1-1, with TRBD1 matching over 9 bases. Unmatched junction bases numbered 10, after V lost 4 bases and J lost 7 bases. The CDR3 extends over 15 amino acids. Germline V gene sequence: CDR1 PRHDT, CDR2 FYEKMQ (reference sequence). In DNA, the CDR3 is TGTGCCAGCAGCTCTCGGGACAGGGAATGGGGTGAAGCTTTCTTT. As protein: CASSSRDREWGEAFF. Based on the CDR3 plus reference TRBV13 and TRBJ1-1, the full variable domain is AAGVIQSPRHLIKEKRETATLKCYPIPRHDTVYWYQQGPGQDPQFLISFYEKMQSDKGSIPDRFSAQQFSDYHSELNMSSLELGDSALYFCASSSRDREWGEAFFGQGTRLTVV.